This T cell receptor beta chain was obtained from a study of blood T cell repertoires in COVID-19. About the study: Spain, Italy and the United States supplied samples that represented acute and convalescent COVID-19.

V was pared by 3 bases and J by 1 base, with 7 bases between. The CDR3 spans 14 residues. Germline values: CDR1 LNHDA, CDR2 SQIVND (reference sequence). The assay was immunoSEQ multiplex PCR, and TCRdb's table has in-frame clones only and misses some. The sample shows 130,000 or so clones, roughly 88% of them seen only once. The sequence derives from a middle-aged man with acute or convalescent COVID-19. Sequencing was done on a sample of peripheral blood. The rearrangement links TRBV19 to TRBJ2-1; D not certain. The CDR3 loop is CASSMAGSYNEQFF. For the CDR3, the DNA is TGTGCCAGTAGTATGGCCGGGTCCTACAATGAGCAGTTCTTC.